These T cell receptor beta chains were read from a single sample in a study of blood T cell repertoires in COVID-19. Only in-frame clones appear in the TCRdb table, and some are missing; sequencing was by immunoSEQ multiplex PCR. The sample has hundreds of thousands of clones, around 85% seen once. Sequencing used peripheral blood. The receptors here all came from a woman under 30 with acute or convalescent COVID-19. The CDR3 runs from the conserved cysteine through the conserved F or W. A D gene is named only where the DNA matches it firmly. Clone size, where shown, is once, few, many, or a class for clones that have expanded.

J gene | clone size | V gene | D gene | CDR3 protein | CDR3 DNA
TRBJ2-1 | . | TRBV28 | TRBD2 | CASLAGGYNEQFF | TGTGCCAGTCTAGCGGGGGGCTACAATGAGCAGTTCTTC
TRBJ2-3 | . | TRBV11-2 | . | CASSFGFTDTQYF | TGTGCCAGCAGCTTTGGCTTCACAGATACGCAGTATTTT
TRBJ1-6 | . | TRBV25-1 | . | CASSEGPGNSPLHF | TGTGCCAGCAGTGAAGGGCCAGGAAATTCACCCCTCCACTTT
TRBJ2-1 | . | TRBV9 | TRBD2 | CASSPAGSGREHEQFF | TGTGCCAGCAGCCCCGCCGGGAGCGGGAGGGAACATGAGCAGTTCTTC
TRBJ2-7 | . | TRBV19 | TRBD2 | CASSIQIPGGGSYEQYF | TGTGCCAGTAGTATACAAATCCCTGGCGGGGGGTCCTACGAGCAGTACTTC
TRBJ2-3 | . | TRBV6-6 | . | CASRSRTVGTDTQYF | TGTGCCAGCAGGTCCCGGACAGTAGGGACAGATACGCAGTATTTT
TRBJ1-5 | once | TRBV6-2/TRBV6-3 | . | CASSYSRGGYQPQHF | TGTGCCAGCAGTTACTCGAGGGGGGGCTATCAGCCCCAGCATTTT
TRBJ2-7 | few | TRBV7-6 | . | CASSSEGGFSYEQYF | TGTGCCAGCAGCTCCGAGGGAGGATTTTCCTACGAGCAGTACTTC
TRBJ2-7 | . | TRBV28 | TRBD2 | CASSFGVRTSGSYEQYF | TGTGCCAGCAGTTTCGGAGTTAGGACTAGCGGGAGTTACGAGCAGTACTTC
TRBJ2-5 | . | TRBV27 | TRBD2 | CASSLSALAGETQYF | TGTGCCAGCAGTTTATCGGCGCTAGCGGGGGAGACCCAGTACTTC
TRBJ2-1 | . | TRBV3-1/TRBV3-2 | TRBD2 | CASSPERGGSYNEQFF | TGTGCCAGCAGCCCGGAGCGGGGGGGTTCCTACAATGAGCAGTTCTTC
TRBJ1-5 | . | TRBV15 | . | CATSRDLGNQPQHF | TGTGCCACCAGCAGAGATCTTGGCAATCAGCCCCAGCATTTT
TRBJ1-5 | . | TRBV23-1 | . | CARTPYSNQPQHF | TGCGCCAGAACACCTTATAGCAATCAGCCCCAGCATTTT
TRBJ2-1 | . | TRBV5-1 | . | CASSSRQGEQFF | TGCGCCAGCAGCTCGAGACAAGGTGAGCAGTTCTTC
TRBJ1-4 | few | TRBV30 | . | CAWSSGSNEKLFF | TGTGCCTGGAGTTCAGGGTCTAATGAAAAACTGTTTTTT
TRBJ1-6 | . | TRBV30 | . | CAWSVGGSDSPLHF | TGTGCCTGGAGTGTTGGGGGCTCGGATTCACCCCTCCACTTT
TRBJ2-5 | . | TRBV5-4 | TRBD2 | CASSSGTTVLQTQYF | TGTGCCAGCAGTTCCGGGACTACCGTATTGCAGACCCAGTACTTC
TRBJ2-7 | . | TRBV28 | TRBD2 | CASSKVRLAGGREQYF | TGTGCCAGCAGTAAAGTAAGACTAGCGGGAGGTCGGGAGCAGTACTTC
TRBJ2-5 | . | TRBV7-3 | TRBD1 | CASSFTGGPPQYF | TGTGCCAGCAGCTTCACAGGGGGCCCGCCCCAGTACTTC
TRBJ2-5 | . | TRBV9 | TRBD2 | CASSVGVGTSGGETQYF | TGTGCCAGCAGCGTAGGAGTGGGGACTAGCGGGGGGGAGACCCAGTACTTC
TRBJ2-7 | once | TRBV5-1 | TRBD1 | CASSSGTGFIEQYF | TGCGCCAGCAGCTCCGGGACAGGGTTTATCGAGCAGTACTTC
TRBJ2-1 | once | TRBV4-1 | TRBD2 | CASSQGSRASGESEQFF | TGCGCCAGCAGCCAAGGGTCTCGGGCGAGCGGGGAGAGCGAGCAGTTCTTC
TRBJ1-2 | . | TRBV4-2 | . | CASSQGENYGYTF | TGTGCCAGCAGCCAAGGGGAGAACTATGGCTACACCTTC
TRBJ2-1 | . | TRBV7-9 | . | CASSLLTDSYNEQFF | TGTGCCAGCAGCTTGCTCACAGACTCCTACAATGAGCAGTTCTTC
TRBJ2-2 | . | TRBV3-1/TRBV3-2 | TRBD2 | CASFPGLAGNTGELFF | TGTGCCAGCTTCCCGGGACTAGCGGGAAACACCGGGGAGCTGTTTTTT
TRBJ2-3 | . | TRBV15 | . | CATSRVGGDTDTQYF | TGTGCCACCAGCAGAGTGGGGGGAGACACAGATACGCAGTATTTT
TRBJ2-7 | . | TRBV2 | . | CASSEALQGYEQYF | TGTGCCAGCAGTGAAGCGCTGCAGGGGTACGAGCAGTACTTC
TRBJ2-3 | . | TRBV6-5 | . | CASIKHGTDTQYF | TGTGCCAGCATCAAGCATGGCACAGATACGCAGTATTTT
TRBJ1-4 | . | TRBV6-5 | . | CASSLYTPTNEKLFF | TGTGCCAGCAGCTTATACACCCCAACTAATGAAAAACTGTTTTTT
TRBJ2-5 | . | TRBV28 | . | CASSLLGGETQYF | TGTGCCAGCAGTTTATTAGGGGGAGAGACCCAGTACTTC
TRBJ1-5 | . | TRBV9 | . | CASSLTGNEQPQHF | TGTGCCAGCAGCTTAACAGGCAATGAACAGCCCCAGCATTTT
TRBJ2-3 | . | TRBV19 | TRBD2 | CASMGLAGSTDTQYF | TGTGCCAGTATGGGCCTAGCGGGGAGCACAGATACGCAGTATTTT
TRBJ1-2 | . | TRBV27 | . | CASSPSLAQGIYYGYTF | TGTGCCAGCAGCCCTTCCCTCGCGCAGGGAATATACTATGGCTACACCTTC
TRBJ1-2 | . | TRBV6-4 | TRBD1 | CASRGTGFLIYGYTF | TGTGCCAGCAGGGGGACAGGGTTTCTTATTTATGGCTACACCTTC
TRBJ2-5 | . | TRBV5-1 | TRBD1 | CASSIGTGEETQYF | TGCGCCAGCAGCATCGGGACAGGGGAAGAGACCCAGTACTTC
TRBJ1-1 | once | TRBV5-1 | TRBD1 | CASSHPGQGAVEAFF | TGCGCCAGCAGCCACCCGGGACAGGGGGCAGTTGAAGCTTTCTTT
TRBJ1-2 | . | TRBV10-3 | . | CAISGGVNYGYTF | TGTGCCATCAGCGGCGGGGTAAACTATGGCTACACCTTC
TRBJ2-3 | . | TRBV3-1/TRBV3-2 | . | CASSLDSYTQYF | TGTGCCAGCAGTCTGGACTCTTATACGCAGTATTTT
TRBJ1-5 | once | TRBV28 | . | CASGGLSNQPQHF | TGTGCCAGCGGGGGCCTTAGCAATCAGCCCCAGCATTTT
TRBJ2-7 | . | TRBV18 | . | CASSPPSPYEQYF | TGTGCCAGCTCACCCCCTAGCCCCTACGAGCAGTACTTC
TRBJ1-2 | few | TRBV5-1 | TRBD1 | CASTPGTVGFYGYTF | TGCGCCAGCACCCCCGGGACAGTAGGGTTCTATGGCTACACCTTC
TRBJ1-2 | . | TRBV14 | . | CASSQDGGDYGYTF | TGTGCCAGCAGCCAAGATGGGGGGGACTATGGCTACACCTTC
TRBJ1-1 | . | TRBV7-9 | . | CASSLDGWRSTEAFF | TGTGCCAGCAGCTTGGATGGGTGGAGGAGCACTGAAGCTTTCTTT
TRBJ1-1 | . | TRBV9 | . | CASSVGPSGTEAFF | TGTGCCAGCAGCGTAGGACCAAGCGGCACTGAAGCTTTCTTT
TRBJ1-5 | . | TRBV24-1 | . | CATSAEGLRQPQHF | TGTGCCACCAGCGCGGAGGGGCTTAGGCAGCCCCAGCATTTT
TRBJ2-7 | few | TRBV11-2 | TRBD2 | CASSSTGGLGDEQYF | TGTGCCAGCAGCTCGACGGGGGGGCTGGGGGACGAGCAGTACTTC
TRBJ2-2 | . | TRBV5-4 | TRBD1 | CASTMGLRDRGFGTGELFF | TGTGCCAGCACTATGGGACTCCGGGACAGGGGCTTTGGAACCGGGGAGCTGTTTTTT
TRBJ2-7 | . | TRBV3-1/TRBV3-2 | . | CASSRGTTEQYF | TGTGCCAGCAGCCGCGGGACGACCGAGCAGTACTTC
TRBJ2-7 | . | TRBV30 | . | CAWSVIGGIEQYF | TGTGCCTGGAGTGTGATCGGCGGGATCGAGCAGTACTTC
TRBJ1-2 | . | TRBV25-1 | TRBD1 | CASSDAGQYYGYTF | TGTGCCAGCAGTGACGCGGGACAGTACTATGGCTACACCTTC
TRBJ2-7 | . | TRBV11-2 | TRBD2 | CASSLEAGVYF | TGTGCCAGCAGCTTAGAGGCGGGGGTGTACTTC
TRBJ1-6 | few | TRBV5-6 | TRBD1 | CASSLYRGVNNSPLHF | TGTGCCAGCAGCTTATACAGGGGGGTCAATAATTCACCCCTCCACTTT
TRBJ1-3 | . | TRBV9 | . | CASNSEGNTIYF | TGTGCCAGCAATTCGGAGGGAAACACCATATATTTT
TRBJ1-5 | . | TRBV19 | TRBD1 | CASSSEGASNQPQHF | TGTGCCAGTAGTAGTGAGGGGGCGAGCAATCAGCCCCAGCATTTT